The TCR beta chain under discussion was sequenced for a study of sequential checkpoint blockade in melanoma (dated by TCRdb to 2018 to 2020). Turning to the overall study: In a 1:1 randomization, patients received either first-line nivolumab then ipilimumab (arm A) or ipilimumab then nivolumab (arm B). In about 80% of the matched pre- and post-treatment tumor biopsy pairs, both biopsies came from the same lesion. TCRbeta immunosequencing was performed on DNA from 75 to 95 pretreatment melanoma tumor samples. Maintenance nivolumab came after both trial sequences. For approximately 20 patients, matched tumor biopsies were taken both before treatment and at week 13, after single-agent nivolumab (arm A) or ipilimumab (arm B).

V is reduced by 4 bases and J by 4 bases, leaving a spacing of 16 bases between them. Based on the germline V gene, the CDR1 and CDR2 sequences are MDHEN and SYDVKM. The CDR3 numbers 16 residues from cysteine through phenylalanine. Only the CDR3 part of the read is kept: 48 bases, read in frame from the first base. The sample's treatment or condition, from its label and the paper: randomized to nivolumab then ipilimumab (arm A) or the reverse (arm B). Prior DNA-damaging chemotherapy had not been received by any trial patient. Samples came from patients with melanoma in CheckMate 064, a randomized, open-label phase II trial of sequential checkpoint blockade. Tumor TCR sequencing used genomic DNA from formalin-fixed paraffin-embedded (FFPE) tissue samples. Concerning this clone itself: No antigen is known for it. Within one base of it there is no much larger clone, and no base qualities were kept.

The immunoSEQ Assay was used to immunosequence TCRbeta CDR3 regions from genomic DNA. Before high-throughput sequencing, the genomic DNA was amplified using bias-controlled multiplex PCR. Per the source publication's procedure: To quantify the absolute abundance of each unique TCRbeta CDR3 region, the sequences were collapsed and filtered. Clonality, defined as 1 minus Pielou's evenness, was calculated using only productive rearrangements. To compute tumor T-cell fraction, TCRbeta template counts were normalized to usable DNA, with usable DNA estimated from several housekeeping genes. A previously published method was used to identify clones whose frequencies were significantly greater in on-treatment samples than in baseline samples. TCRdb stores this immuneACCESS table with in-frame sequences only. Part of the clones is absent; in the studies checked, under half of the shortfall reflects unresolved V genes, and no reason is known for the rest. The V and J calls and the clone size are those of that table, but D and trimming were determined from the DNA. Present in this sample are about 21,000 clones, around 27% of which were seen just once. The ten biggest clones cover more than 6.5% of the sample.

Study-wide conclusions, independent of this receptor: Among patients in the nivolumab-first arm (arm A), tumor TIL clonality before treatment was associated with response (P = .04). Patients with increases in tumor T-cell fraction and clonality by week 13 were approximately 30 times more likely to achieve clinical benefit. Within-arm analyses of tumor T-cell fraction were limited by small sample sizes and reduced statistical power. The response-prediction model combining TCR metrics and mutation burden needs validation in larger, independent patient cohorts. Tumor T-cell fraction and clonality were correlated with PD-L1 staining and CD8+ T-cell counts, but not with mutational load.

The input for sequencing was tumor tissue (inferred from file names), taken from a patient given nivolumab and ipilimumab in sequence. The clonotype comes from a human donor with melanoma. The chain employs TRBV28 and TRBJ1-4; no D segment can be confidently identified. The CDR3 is CASSSWSGELNEKLFF. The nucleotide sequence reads TGTGCCAGCAGTTCCTGGTCGGGAGAGCTTAATGAAAAACTGTTTTTT.